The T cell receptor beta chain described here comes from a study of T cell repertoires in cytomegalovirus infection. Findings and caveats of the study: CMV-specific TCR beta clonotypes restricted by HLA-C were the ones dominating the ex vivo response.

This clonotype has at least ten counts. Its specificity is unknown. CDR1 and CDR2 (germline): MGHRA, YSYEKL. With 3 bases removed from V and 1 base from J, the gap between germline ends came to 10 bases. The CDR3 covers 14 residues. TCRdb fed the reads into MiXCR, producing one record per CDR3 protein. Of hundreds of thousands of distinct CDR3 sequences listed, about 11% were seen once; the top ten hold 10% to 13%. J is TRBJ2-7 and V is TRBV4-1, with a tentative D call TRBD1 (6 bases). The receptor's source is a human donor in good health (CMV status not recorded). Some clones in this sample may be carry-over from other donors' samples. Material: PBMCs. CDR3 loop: CASSHARGSYEQYF. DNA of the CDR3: TGCGCCAGCAGCCACGCCAGGGGTTCCTACGAGCAGTACTTC.